This TCR beta chain derives from a study of graft-versus-host responses after intestinal transplantation. Background on the study: Transplants given to recipients were multivisceral, liver-intestinal, or isolated intestinal. Every recipient had anti-thymocyte globulin induction and 2 to 4 years of tacrolimus plus steroids. Study findings and constraints: Maximum circulating GvH clone levels tracked with early post-transplant HvG decreases. Some GvH clones appeared in ileal mucosa or blood before recipient bone marrow.

A remark on this clone: Its antigen is currently unknown.

Sequencing was performed with immunoSEQ multiplex PCR; in TCRdb, only in-frame clones are kept and a portion is missing. The data hold around 97,000 clones, with roughly 91% observed a single time. The TCR sequence derives from a human donor who was the organ donor for an intestinal transplant. The sample in question was unstimulated CD4+ T cells sorted from spleen or lymph node cells, obtained before transplant.

The CDR3: CASMRGTSGELFF. CDR3 coding DNA: TGTGCCAGCATGCGGGGGACATCCGGGGAGCTGTTTTTT. The rearrangement uses TRBV5-5 and TRBJ2-2; D possibly corresponds to TRBD2 (7 bases). Germline CDR1 SGHKS, CDR2 YYEKEE (reference sequence). V was pared by 6 bases and J by 6 bases, with 12 bases between. The CDR3 sequence is 13 residues long.